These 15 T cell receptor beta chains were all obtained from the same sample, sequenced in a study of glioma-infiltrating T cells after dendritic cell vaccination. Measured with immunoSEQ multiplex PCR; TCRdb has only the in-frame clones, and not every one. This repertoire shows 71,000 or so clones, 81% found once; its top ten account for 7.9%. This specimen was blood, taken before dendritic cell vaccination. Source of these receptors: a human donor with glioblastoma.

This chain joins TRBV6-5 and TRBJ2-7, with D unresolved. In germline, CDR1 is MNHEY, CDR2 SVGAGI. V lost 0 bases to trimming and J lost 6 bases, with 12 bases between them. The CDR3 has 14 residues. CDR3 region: CASSYSPQETEQYF. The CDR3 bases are TGTGCCAGCAGTTACTCCCCCCAGGAAACCGAGCAGTACTTC.

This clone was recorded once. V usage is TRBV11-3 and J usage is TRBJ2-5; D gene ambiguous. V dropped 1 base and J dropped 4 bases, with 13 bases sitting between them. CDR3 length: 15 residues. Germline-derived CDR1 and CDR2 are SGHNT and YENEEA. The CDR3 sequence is CASSLVLGGPETQYF. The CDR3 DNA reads TGTGCCAGCAGCTTAGTCCTGGGTGGGCCAGAGACCCAGTACTTC.

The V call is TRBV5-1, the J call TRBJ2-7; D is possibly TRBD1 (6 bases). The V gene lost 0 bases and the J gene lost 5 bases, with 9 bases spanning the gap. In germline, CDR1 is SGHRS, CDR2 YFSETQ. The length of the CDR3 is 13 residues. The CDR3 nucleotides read TGCGCCAGCAGCTTGGCAGGGGACAACGAGCAGTACTTC. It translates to CASSLAGDNEQYF.

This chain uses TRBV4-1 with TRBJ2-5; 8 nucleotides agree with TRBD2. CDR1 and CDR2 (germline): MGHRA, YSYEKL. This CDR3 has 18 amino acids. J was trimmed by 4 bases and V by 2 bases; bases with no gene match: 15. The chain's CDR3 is CASSQSRGGSMWAETQYF. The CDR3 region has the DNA TGCGCCAGCAGCCAATCCCGGGGGGGAAGCATGTGGGCAGAGACCCAGTACTTC.

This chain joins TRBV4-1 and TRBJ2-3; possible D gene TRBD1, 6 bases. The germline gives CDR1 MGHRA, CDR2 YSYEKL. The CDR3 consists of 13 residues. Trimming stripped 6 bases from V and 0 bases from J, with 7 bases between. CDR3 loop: CASRDSSTDTQYF. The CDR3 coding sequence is TGCGCCAGCAGGGACAGCAGCACAGATACGCAGTATTTT.

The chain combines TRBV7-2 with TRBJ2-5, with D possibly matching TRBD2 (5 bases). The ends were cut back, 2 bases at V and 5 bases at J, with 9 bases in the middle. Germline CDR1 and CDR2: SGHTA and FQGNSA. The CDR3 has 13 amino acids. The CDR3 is CASSLSGGETQYF. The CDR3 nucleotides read TGTGCCAGCAGCTTATCGGGCGGGGAGACCCAGTACTTC.

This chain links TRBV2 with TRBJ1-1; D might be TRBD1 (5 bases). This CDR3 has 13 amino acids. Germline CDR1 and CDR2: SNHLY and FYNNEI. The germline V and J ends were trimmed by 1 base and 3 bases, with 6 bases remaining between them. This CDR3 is CASSEEGYTEAFF. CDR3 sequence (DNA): TGTGCCAGCAGTGAAGAGGGGTACACTGAAGCTTTCTTT.

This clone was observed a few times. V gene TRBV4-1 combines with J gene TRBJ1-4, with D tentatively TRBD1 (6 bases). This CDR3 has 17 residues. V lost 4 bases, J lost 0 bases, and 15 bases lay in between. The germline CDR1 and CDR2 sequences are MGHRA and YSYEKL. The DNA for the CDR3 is TGCGCCAGCAGCCGTTTAACCGGGACAACAACTAATGAAAAACTGTTTTTT. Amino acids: CASSRLTGTTTNEKLFF.

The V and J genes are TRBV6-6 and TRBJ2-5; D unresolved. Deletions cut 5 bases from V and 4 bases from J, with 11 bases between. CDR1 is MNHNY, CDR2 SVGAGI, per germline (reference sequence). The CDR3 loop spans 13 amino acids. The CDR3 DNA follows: TGTGCCAGCAGTACCGGGTTGCGAGAGACCCAGTACTTC. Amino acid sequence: CASSTGLRETQYF.

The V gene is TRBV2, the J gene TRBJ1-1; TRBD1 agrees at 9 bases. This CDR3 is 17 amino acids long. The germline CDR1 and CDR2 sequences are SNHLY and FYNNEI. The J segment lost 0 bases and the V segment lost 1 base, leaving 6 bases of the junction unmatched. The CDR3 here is CASSEEGQGALNTEAFF. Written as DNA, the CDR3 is TGTGCCAGCAGTGAAGAGGGACAGGGAGCTTTGAACACTGAAGCTTTCTTT.

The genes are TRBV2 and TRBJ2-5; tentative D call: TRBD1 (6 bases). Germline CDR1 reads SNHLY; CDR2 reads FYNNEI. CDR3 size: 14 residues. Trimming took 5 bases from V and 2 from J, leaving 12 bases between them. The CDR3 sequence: CASSPGQLQETQYF. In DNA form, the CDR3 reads TGTGCCAGCAGTCCTGGACAGTTACAAGAGACCCAGTACTTC.

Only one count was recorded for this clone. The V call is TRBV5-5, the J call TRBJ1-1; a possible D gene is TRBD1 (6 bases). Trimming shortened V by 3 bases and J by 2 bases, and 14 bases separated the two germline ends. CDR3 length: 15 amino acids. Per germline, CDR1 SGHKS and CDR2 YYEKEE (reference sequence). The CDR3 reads CASSSTMDRNTEAFF. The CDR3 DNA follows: TGTGCCAGCAGCTCAACTATGGACAGAAACACTGAAGCTTTCTTT. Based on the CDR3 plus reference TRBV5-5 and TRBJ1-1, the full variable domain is DAGVTQSPTHLIKTRGQQVTLRCSPISGHKSVSWYQQVLGQGPQFIFQYYEKEERGRGNFPDRFSARQFPNYSSELNVNALLLGDSALYLCASSSTMDRNTEAFFGQGTRLTVV.

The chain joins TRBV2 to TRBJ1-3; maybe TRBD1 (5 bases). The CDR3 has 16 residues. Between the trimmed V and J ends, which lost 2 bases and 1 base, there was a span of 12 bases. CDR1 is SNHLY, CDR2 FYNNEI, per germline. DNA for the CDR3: TGTGCCAGCAGTGAAATCGGGGGTATTTCTGGAAACACCATATATTTT. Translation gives CASSEIGGISGNTIYF.

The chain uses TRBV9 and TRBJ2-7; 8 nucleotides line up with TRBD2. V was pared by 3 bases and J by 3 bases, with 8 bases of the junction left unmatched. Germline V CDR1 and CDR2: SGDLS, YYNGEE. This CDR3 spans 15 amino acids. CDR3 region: CASSEEWGTSYEQYF. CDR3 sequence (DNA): TGTGCCAGCAGCGAGGAGTGGGGGACTAGCTACGAGCAGTACTTC.

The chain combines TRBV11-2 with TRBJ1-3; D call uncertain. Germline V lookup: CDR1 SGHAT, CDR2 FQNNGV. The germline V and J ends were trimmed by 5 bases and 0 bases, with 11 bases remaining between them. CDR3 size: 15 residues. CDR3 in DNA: TGTGCCAGCAGCCTGCGGGATACCTCTGGAAACACCATATATTTT. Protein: CASSLRDTSGNTIYF.